The clone carrying this TCR beta chain was seen a few times. These data belong to a study of regulatory T cells in long-lasting Graves disease. This CDR3 has 14 residues. Trimming removed 6 bases from V and 1 base from J; junction bases left unmatched: 5. Germline lookup yields CDR1 ENHRY and CDR2 SYGVKD. The time point is: persistent/refractory GD, antithyroid drugs over 5 years with positive TRAb. PBMCs provided the RNA from which the TCR library was made. The patients were enrolled through endocrinology in Xi'an, China. Construction of TCR beta libraries relied on iRepertoire HTBI primers and on Arm-PCR targeting CDR3 regions. TCRdb used MiXCR to reprocess the multiplex PCR reads, holding one entry per CDR3 protein. This table has 600,000 to 800,000 distinct CDR3 sequences, about 30% appearing once.

The chain carries TRBV10-3 and TRBJ2-7; TRBD1 agrees at 8 bases. Sequencing was performed on peripheral blood mononuclear cells (PBMCs), taken when the disease was refractory, from a patient treated with antithyroid drugs. This TCR came from a female donor with Graves disease. CDR3 sequence reads: CAIRGTGPSYEQYF. DNA for the CDR3: TGTGCCATCAGGGGGACAGGACCGTCCTACGAGCAGTACTTC.